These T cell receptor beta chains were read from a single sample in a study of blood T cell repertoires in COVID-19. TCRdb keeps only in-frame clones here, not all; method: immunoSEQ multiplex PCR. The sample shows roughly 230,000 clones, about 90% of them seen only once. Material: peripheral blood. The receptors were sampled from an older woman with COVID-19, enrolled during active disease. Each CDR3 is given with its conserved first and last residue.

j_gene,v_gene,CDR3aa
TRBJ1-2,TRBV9,CASDRAGNYGYTF
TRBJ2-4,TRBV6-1,CASSGTSGGARSKNIQYF
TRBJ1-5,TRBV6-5,CASSYRRGAPQHF
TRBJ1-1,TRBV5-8,CASSQGADRMNTEAFF
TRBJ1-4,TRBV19,CASSIGTGQTTTNEKLFF
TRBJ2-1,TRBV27,CASSFSSGGDEQFF
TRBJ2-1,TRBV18,CASSPRTGVYNEQFF
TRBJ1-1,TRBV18,CASSQSGNTEAFF
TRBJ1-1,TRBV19,CASIRAQTNTEAFF
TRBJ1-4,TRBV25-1,CASSDLNRGGDEKLFF
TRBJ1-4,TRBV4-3,CASSQDSVSEKLFF
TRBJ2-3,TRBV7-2,CASSPSVWGTDTQYF
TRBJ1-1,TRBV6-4,CASSGDRGTEAFF
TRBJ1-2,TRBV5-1,CASSSSTGSYGYTF
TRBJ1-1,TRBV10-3,CAIRDRPNTEAFF
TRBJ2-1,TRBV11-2,CASSQIAGSPNEQFF
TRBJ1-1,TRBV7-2,CASSLSGTATNTEAFF
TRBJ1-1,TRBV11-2,CASSLEGAREAFF
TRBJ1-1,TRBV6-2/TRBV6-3,CASSSQTGGWGTEAFF
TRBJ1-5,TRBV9,CASSAGTGVQPQHF
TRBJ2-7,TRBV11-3,CASSSGTGVAEQYF
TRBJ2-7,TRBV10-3,CAISWTGNEQYF
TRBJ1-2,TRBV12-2,CASRFWVVAYGYTF
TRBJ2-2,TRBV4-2,CASSQEPDRGNTGELFF
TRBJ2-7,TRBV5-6,CASSFPGQSYEQYF
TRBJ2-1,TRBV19,CASSIGLAGVQQFF
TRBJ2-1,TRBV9,CASSEQSSYNEQFF
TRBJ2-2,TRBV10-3,CAISGQGNTGELFF
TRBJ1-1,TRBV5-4,CASSLARGAATSTAFF
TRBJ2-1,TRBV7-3,CASSPDSSPAANEQFF
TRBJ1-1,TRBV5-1,CASSFGQGASTEAFF
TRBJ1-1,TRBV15,CATSRELKGGTGTEAFF